Shown below are 17 T cell receptor beta chains from a single sample sequenced in a study of blood T cell repertoires in COVID-19. TCRdb keeps only in-frame clones here, not all; method: immunoSEQ multiplex PCR. The sample shows 150,000 to 200,000 clones, around 80% of them seen only once. Material: peripheral blood. These receptors were obtained from a woman over 75 with active or convalescent COVID-19.

The genes are TRBV6-6 and TRBJ1-6, with D perhaps matching TRBD1 (5 bases). Trimming shortened V by 10 bases and J by 0 bases, and 16 bases separated the two germline ends. The CDR3 has 16 amino acids. Germline V gene sequence: CDR1 MNHNY, CDR2 SVGAGI (reference sequence). The chain's CDR3 is CATTRAVSSYNSPLHF. CDR3 sequence (DNA): TGTGCCACCACCAGGGCTGTGAGCTCCTATAATTCACCCCTCCACTTT.

This rearrangement joins TRBV29-1 to TRBJ1-1; 7 bases align to TRBD1. Germline loops: CDR1 SQVTM, CDR2 ANQGSEA. The V and J ends lost 1 base and 5 bases, in that order; junction bases with no gene match: 4. The CDR3 consists of 13 residues. CDR3 loop: CSVEGQGSTEAFF. DNA for the CDR3: TGCAGCGTTGAAGGACAGGGTAGTACTGAAGCTTTCTTT.

This chain uses TRBV25-1 with TRBJ1-1; 11 positions agree with TRBD1. Looked up from germline, CDR1 is MGHDK and CDR2 is SYGVNS. The J segment lost 0 bases and the V segment lost 5 bases, leaving 5 bases of the junction unmatched. The length of the CDR3 is 16 residues. The DNA of the CDR3 is TGTGCCAGCAGTAACCGGGACAGGGGGATGAACACTGAAGCTTTCTTT. Translation: CASSNRDRGMNTEAFF.

The V gene is TRBV5-1, the J gene TRBJ2-5; TRBD2 aligns across 8 bases. The CDR3 totals 15 residues. The junction had 5 bases not matched to a gene; V was cut back by 0 bases and J by 4 bases. The germline V gene has CDR1 SGHRS and CDR2 YFSETQ. The CDR3 sequence: CASSLGSGGPETQYF. DNA of the CDR3: TGCGCCAGCAGCTTGGGATCGGGGGGGCCAGAGACCCAGTACTTC.

The gene calls are TRBV6-2 or TRBV6-3 and TRBJ1-6; D gene uncertain. Germline V CDR1 and CDR2: MNHEY, SVGEGT. The V and J ends lost 0 bases and 1 base respectively, with 7 bases between them. The CDR3 sequence is 16 residues long. CDR3 in amino acids: CASSYSTGSYNSPLHF. The CDR3 DNA reads as TGTGCCAGCAGTTACTCGACGGGGTCCTATAATTCACCCCTCCACTTT.

The chain uses TRBV28 and TRBJ1-3; D unresolved. V dropped 8 bases and J dropped 0 bases, with 5 bases sitting between them. This CDR3 is built from 12 residues. Germline V gene sequence: CDR1 MDHEN, CDR2 SYDVKM. The CDR3: CASFSSGNTIYF. In nucleotides, the CDR3 is TGTGCCAGCTTCAGCTCTGGAAACACCATATATTTT.

This rearrangement joins TRBV9 to TRBJ1-1, with D perhaps matching TRBD1 (6 bases). Germline CDR1 reads SGDLS; CDR2 reads YYNGEE. Trimming took off 4 bases at V and 0 bases at J, with 22 bases between the two ends. The CDR3 is 18 residues long. The CDR3 DNA sequence: TGTGCCAGCAGCATTCAACAGGGAACCCCACTCATGAACACTGAAGCTTTCTTT. This sequence encodes CASSIQQGTPLMNTEAFF. The full variable domain, completed using reference TRBV9 and TRBJ1-1, is DSGVTQTPKHLITATGQRVTLRCSPRSGDLSVYWYQQSLDQGLQFLIQYYNGEERAKGNILERFSAQQFPDLHSELNLSSLELGDSALYFCASSIQQGTPLMNTEAFFGQGTRLTVV.

The chain is built from TRBV2 and TRBJ2-6, with TRBD1 matching over 7 bases. CDR1 and CDR2 from the germline V gene are SNHLY and FYNNEI. The CDR3 spans 16 residues. The V and J ends lost 6 bases and 1 base, in that order; junction bases with no gene match: 6. The CDR3 DNA is TGTGCCAGCAGGCCAGGGGGTAATTCTGGGGCCAACGTCCTGACTTTC. Translated, it gives CASRPGGNSGANVLTF.

The chain uses TRBV18 and TRBJ1-5; no clear D. Germline loops: CDR1 KGHSH, CDR2 LQKENI. The CDR3 runs 15 residues. V lost 0 bases and J lost 0, with 6 bases in between. The CDR3 protein is CASSPPISSNQPQHF. In DNA, the CDR3 is TGTGCCAGCTCACCACCAATCAGTAGCAATCAGCCCCAGCATTTT.

The chain has TRBV6-5 and TRBJ1-2; D remains ambiguous. CDR1 MNHEY and CDR2 SVGAGI come from the germline V gene. V was trimmed by 6 bases and J by 7 bases, leaving 18 bases between them. This CDR3 has 14 residues. CDR3 nucleotides: TGTGCCAGCAGAAAATCCGGTCCAAGTGGTGGCTACACCTTC. Translated: CASRKSGPSGGYTF.

The chain carries TRBV3-1 (or the pseudogene TRBV3-2) and TRBJ1-2, with D hard to call. The germline V gene has CDR1 LGHDT and CDR2 YNNKEL (reference sequence). V lost 0 bases and J lost 4, with 18 bases in between. The CDR3 extends over 17 amino acids. Here the CDR3 reads CASSQEAGSFVPYGYTF. For the CDR3, the DNA is TGTGCCAGCAGCCAAGAGGCGGGCAGTTTTGTCCCCTATGGCTACACCTTC.

The gene calls are TRBV25-1 and TRBJ2-7, with 7 bases matching TRBD1. The ends lost 3 bases at V and 0 bases at J; junction bases unmatched: 5. The CDR3 spans 15 residues. Germline V gene lookup returns CDR1 MGHDK and CDR2 SYGVNS. In DNA, the CDR3 is TGTGCCAGCAGTGAGGGACAGCCGAGCTCCTACGAGCAGTACTTC. This sequence encodes CASSEGQPSSYEQYF.

This clone has only a few counts. The chain has TRBV6-6 and TRBJ1-2, with 10 bases identical to TRBD1. The CDR3 extends over 16 amino acids. V shed 5 bases, J shed 1 base, and the junction held 7 bases outside the gene matches. Germline V CDR1 and CDR2: MNHNY, SVGAGI (reference sequence). CDR3 sequence reads: CASSQIGDRGNYGYTF. The DNA for the CDR3 is TGTGCCAGCAGTCAAATAGGGGACAGGGGTAACTATGGCTACACCTTC.

This chain uses TRBV13 with TRBJ2-7; a possible D gene is TRBD1 (6 bases). CDR1 is PRHDT, CDR2 FYEKMQ, per germline (reference sequence). The V end was cut by 5 bases, the J end by 2 bases, with 16 bases between. The CDR3 consists of 15 residues. CDR3 region: CASSPPTGYPYEQYF. CDR3 bases: TGTGCCAGCAGCCCACCGACAGGTTACCCCTACGAGCAGTACTTC.

V is TRBV4-1 and J is TRBJ1-5; 9 bases are shared with TRBD1. The CDR3 has 16 amino acids. V trimming: 0 bases; J trimming: 1 base; junction bases outside the gene matches: 1. The V gene's germline CDR1 is MGHRA and CDR2 YSYEKL. The chain's CDR3 is CASSQDGTGSNQPQHF. The CDR3 nucleotides are TGCGCCAGCAGCCAAGACGGGACAGGGAGCAATCAGCCCCAGCATTTT.

The genes are TRBV5-8 and TRBJ1-5; 8 nucleotides align to TRBD1. CDR3 length: 16 residues. Germline trimming cut 0 bases from V and 12 bases from J; bases unmatched to any gene: 14. Per the germline V gene, CDR1 is SGHTS and CDR2 is YDEGEE. As DNA, the CDR3 is TGTGCCAGCAGCTTGGTCGCGGACAGGGCGGGGGCGGACCAGCATTTT. It specifies CASSLVADRAGADQHF.

This rearrangement joins TRBV30 to TRBJ1-2; TRBD1 aligns across 9 bases. In germline, CDR1 is GTSNPN, CDR2 SVGIG (reference sequence). The CDR3 totals 13 residues. The ends lost 5 bases at V and 8 bases at J; junction bases unmatched: 9. CDR3 in DNA: TGTGCCTGGGGGGGACAGGGTCGAGGCGGCTACACCTTC. Protein product: CAWGGQGRGGYTF.